This is a list of T cell receptor beta chains from one sample in a study of T cell responses to AZD1222 COVID-19 vaccine. Sequencing used immunoSEQ multiplex PCR; TCRdb keeps in-frame clones, though not all of them. The data contain about 160,000 clones, 85% to 95% of them singletons. The material was peripheral blood, obtained on day 0 of AZD1222 vaccination. These receptors were taken from an adult in good health. Both conserved end residues are part of each CDR3. The order of the fields is D gene, V gene, J gene, clone size, CDR3 DNA, CDR3 protein. A D gene is named only where the DNA matches it firmly. Size is stated for part of the rows, as once, few or many counts, or as a class when the clone is expanded.

.	TRBV5-5	TRBJ2-1	.	TGTGCCAGCAGCCCGGGGGCGGCCGAGCAGTTCTTC	CASSPGAAEQFF
.	TRBV19	TRBJ1-2	.	TGTGCCAGTAGTATGACCGGGCCCAACTATGGCTACACCTTC	CASSMTGPNYGYTF
.	TRBV10-3	TRBJ1-2	once	TGTGCCATCACTCCCAGTGGCGATGGCTACACCTTC	CAITPSGDGYTF
TRBD1	TRBV15	TRBJ1-5	.	TGTGCCACCAGCAGAGATGGACAGGCCGTTTATCAGCCCCAGCATTTT	CATSRDGQAVYQPQHF
.	TRBV7-3	TRBJ2-1	.	TGTGCCAGCAGCTCTAGGGGCGGCCTGGATGAGCAGTTCTTC	CASSSRGGLDEQFF
.	TRBV7-9	TRBJ1-1	.	TGTGCCAGCAGCTTAGTGCAGGGTAACACTGAAGCTTTCTTT	CASSLVQGNTEAFF
TRBD2	TRBV7-9	TRBJ2-1	.	TGTGCCAGCAGCAACAGACTAGCGGGAGGCACGAGGAGTGAGCAGTTCTTC	CASSNRLAGGTRSEQFF
TRBD2	TRBV6-5	TRBJ2-7	.	TGTGCCAGCAGCCAAGCGGGAGCCTCCTCCTACGAGCAGTACTTC	CASSQAGASSYEQYF
.	TRBV11-1	TRBJ2-5	.	TGTGCCAGCAGGCCCGGACTGAGTTCGGTAGAGACCCAGTACTTC	CASRPGLSSVETQYF
.	TRBV7-8	TRBJ1-2	.	TGTGCCAGCAGCTTAGTCGGGGGGAACTATGGCTACACCTTC	CASSLVGGNYGYTF
.	TRBV24-1	TRBJ2-2	.	TGTGCCACCAGTGATTTGCGCTCTACGGTCGGGGGAAACACCGGGGAGCTGTTTTTT	CATSDLRSTVGGNTGELFF
.	TRBV5-5	TRBJ1-2	.	TGTGCCAGCAGCCTCAATGGGGCGGGGGTAGACTATGGCTACACCTTC	CASSLNGAGVDYGYTF
TRBD2	TRBV28	TRBJ2-1	.	TGTGCCAGCAGTTTGGGTTGGTTCTCGGGGGGCAATGAGCAGTTCTTC	CASSLGWFSGGNEQFF
TRBD1	TRBV5-1	TRBJ1-4	.	TGCGCCAGCAGCTTAACCGGGACAGCGGCTGAAAAACTGTTTTTT	CASSLTGTAAEKLFF
.	TRBV5-1	TRBJ2-7	.	TGCGCCAGCAGCTTTGGGGCCTCCTACGAGCAGTACTTC	CASSFGASYEQYF
.	TRBV5-1	TRBJ1-1	.	TGCGCCAGCAGCTTGGCCCAGAACACTGAAGCTTTCTTT	CASSLAQNTEAFF
.	TRBV28	TRBJ2-1	once	TGTGCCAGCAGTCGCGGGACAGACTACAATGAGCAGTTCTTC	CASSRGTDYNEQFF
.	TRBV19	TRBJ2-2	.	TGTGCCAGTAGCACATCGACCAGGTATCCAGAGCTGTTTTTT	CASSTSTRYPELFF
.	TRBV7-6	TRBJ2-3	.	TGTGCCAGCAGCTTAGTGGTGGCTAGAACGTTCACAGATACGCAGTATTTT	CASSLVVARTFTDTQYF
.	TRBV4-1	TRBJ1-5	.	TGCGCCCGCAGCCAAGTCGGGGGAGGGGGCAATCAGCCCCAGCATTTT	CARSQVGGGGNQPQHF
.	TRBV2	TRBJ2-1	once	TGTGCCAGCAGTGCGGGCCGTGAGCAGTTCTTC	CASSAGREQFF
TRBD2	TRBV28	TRBJ2-1	.	TGTGCCAGCCTCGGGACTAGCGGGAGGAGTGAGCAGTTCTTC	CASLGTSGRSEQFF
.	TRBV5-1	TRBJ1-1	.	TGCGCCAGCAGCTTGGTAGTTAAGCAGGGCTCTGAAGCTTTCTTT	CASSLVVKQGSEAFF
.	TRBV11-2	TRBJ1-4	.	TGTGCCAGCAGCTTATCCAGCGGATATGAAAAACTGTTTTTT	CASSLSSGYEKLFF
.	TRBV30	TRBJ1-1	.	TGTGCCATGACGTTGAGGGGATCTCGAGCTGAAGCTTTCTTT	CAMTLRGSRAEAFF
TRBD2	TRBV7-2	TRBJ2-7	.	TGTGCCAGCAGCTTGGGGGGGACCTACGAGCAGTACTTC	CASSLGGTYEQYF
.	TRBV3-1/TRBV3-2	TRBJ2-2	.	TGTGCCAGCAGCCAAGGGGCCGGGGAGCTGTTTTTT	CASSQGAGELFF
TRBD2	TRBV10-2	TRBJ2-3	.	TGCGCCAGCAGTGAGGGACTAGCGGGACCAGATACGCAGTATTTT	CASSEGLAGPDTQYF
TRBD2	TRBV5-1	TRBJ2-7	few	TGCGCCAGCAGCTTGGAGCGGCTAGCGGGAGATCACGAGCAGTACTTC	CASSLERLAGDHEQYF
TRBD1	TRBV15	TRBJ2-7	.	TGTGCCACCAGCGGCACAGGGGCCTTGGCCTACGAGCAGTACTTC	CATSGTGALAYEQYF
.	TRBV20-1	TRBJ1-5	.	TGCAGTGCTAGTGCCAGGGATTATAGCAATCAGCCCCAGCATTTT	CSASARDYSNQPQHF